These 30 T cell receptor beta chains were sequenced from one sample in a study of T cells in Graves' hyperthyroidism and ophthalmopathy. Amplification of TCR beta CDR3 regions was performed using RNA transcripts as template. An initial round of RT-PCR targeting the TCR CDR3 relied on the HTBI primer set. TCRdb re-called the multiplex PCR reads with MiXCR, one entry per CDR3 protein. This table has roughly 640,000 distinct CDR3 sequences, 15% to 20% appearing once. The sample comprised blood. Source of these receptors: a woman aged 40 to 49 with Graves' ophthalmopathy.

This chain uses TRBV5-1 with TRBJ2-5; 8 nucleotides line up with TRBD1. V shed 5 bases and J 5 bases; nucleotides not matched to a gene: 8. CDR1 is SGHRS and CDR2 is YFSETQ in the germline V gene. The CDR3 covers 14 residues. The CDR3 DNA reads TGCGCCAGCAGATTGACAGGGGCAGGGGAGACCCAGTACTTC. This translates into CASRLTGAGETQYF. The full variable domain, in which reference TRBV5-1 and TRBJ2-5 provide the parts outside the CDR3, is KAGVTQTPRYLIKTRGQQVTLSCSPISGHRSVSWYQQTPGQGLQFLFEYFSETQRNKGNFPGRFSGRQFSNSRSEMNVSTLELGDSALYLCASRLTGAGETQYFGPGTRLLVL.

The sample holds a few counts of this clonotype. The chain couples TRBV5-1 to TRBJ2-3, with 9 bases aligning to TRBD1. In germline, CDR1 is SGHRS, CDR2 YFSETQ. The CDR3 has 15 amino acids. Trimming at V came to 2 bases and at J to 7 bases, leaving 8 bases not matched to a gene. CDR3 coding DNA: TGCGCCAGCAGCTTCTCCTCGGACAGGGGCTATACGCAGTATTTT. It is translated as CASSFSSDRGYTQYF.

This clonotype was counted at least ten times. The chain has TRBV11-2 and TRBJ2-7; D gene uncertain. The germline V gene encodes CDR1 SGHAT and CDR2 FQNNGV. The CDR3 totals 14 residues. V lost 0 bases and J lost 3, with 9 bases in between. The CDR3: CASSLEGNYYEQYF. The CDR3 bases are TGTGCCAGCAGCTTAGAGGGGAACTACTACGAGCAGTACTTC.

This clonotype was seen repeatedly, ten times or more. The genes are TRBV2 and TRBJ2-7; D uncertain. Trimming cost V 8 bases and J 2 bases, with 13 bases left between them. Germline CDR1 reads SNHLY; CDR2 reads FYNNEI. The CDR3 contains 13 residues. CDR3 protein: CASGNMAPYEQYF. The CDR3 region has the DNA TGTGCCAGCGGAAACATGGCCCCCTACGAGCAGTACTTC.

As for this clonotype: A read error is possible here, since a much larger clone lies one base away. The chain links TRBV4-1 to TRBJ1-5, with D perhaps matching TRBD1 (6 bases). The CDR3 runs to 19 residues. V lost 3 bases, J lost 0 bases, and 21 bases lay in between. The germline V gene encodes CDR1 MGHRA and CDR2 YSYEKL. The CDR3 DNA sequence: TGCGCCAGCAGCCAGTGGGAGCAGGGGAGAATGTATAGCAATCAGCCCCAGCATTTT. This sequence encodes CASSQWEQGRMYSNQPQHF.

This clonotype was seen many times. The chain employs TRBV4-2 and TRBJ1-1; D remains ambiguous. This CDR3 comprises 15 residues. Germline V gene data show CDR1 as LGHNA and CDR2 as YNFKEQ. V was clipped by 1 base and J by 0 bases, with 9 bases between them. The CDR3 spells CASSQVLSVNTEAFF. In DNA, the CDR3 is TGTGCCAGCAGCCAAGTCCTCAGCGTGAACACTGAAGCTTTCTTT.

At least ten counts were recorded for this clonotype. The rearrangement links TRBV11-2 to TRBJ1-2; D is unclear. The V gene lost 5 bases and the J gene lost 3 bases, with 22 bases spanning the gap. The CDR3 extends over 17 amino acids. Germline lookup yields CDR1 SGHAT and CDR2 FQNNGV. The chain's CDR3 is CASSGVSGRARHYGYTF. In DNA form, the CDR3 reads TGTGCCAGCAGCGGGGTCTCAGGAAGGGCCAGGCACTATGGCTACACCTTC.

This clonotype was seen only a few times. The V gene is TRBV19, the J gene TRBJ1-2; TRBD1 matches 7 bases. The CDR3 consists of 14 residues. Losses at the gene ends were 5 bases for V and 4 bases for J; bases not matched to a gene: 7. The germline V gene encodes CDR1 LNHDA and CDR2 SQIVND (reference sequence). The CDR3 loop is CASSPGQAGYGYTF. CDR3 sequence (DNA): TGTGCCAGTAGTCCCGGACAGGCTGGCTATGGCTACACCTTC. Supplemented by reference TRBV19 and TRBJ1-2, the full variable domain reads DGGITQSPKYLFRKEGQNVTLSCEQNLNHDAMYWYRQDPGQGLRLIYYSQIVNDFQKGDIAEGYSVSREKKESFPLTVTSAQKNPTAFYLCASSPGQAGYGYTFGSGTRLTVV.

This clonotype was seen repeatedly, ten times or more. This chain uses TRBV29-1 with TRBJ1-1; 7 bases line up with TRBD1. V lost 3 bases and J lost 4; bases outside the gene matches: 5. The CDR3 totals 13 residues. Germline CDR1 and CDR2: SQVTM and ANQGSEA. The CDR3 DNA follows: TGCAGCGTTGATAAGGGACAGCGCACTGAAGCTTTCTTT. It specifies CSVDKGQRTEAFF.

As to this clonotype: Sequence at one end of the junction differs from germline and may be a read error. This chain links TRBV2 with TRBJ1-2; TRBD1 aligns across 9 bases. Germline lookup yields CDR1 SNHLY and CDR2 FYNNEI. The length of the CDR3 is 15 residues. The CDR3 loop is CASSRPGQGNYDYTF. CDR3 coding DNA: TGTGCCAGCAGCCGACCGGGACAGGGAAACTATGACTACACCTTC.

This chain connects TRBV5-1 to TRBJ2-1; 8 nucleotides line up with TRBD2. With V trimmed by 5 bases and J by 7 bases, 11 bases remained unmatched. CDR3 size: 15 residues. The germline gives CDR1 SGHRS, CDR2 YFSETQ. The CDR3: CASSWQLAEGNEQFF. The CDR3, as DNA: TGCGCCAGCAGTTGGCAACTAGCGGAGGGGAATGAGCAGTTCTTC.

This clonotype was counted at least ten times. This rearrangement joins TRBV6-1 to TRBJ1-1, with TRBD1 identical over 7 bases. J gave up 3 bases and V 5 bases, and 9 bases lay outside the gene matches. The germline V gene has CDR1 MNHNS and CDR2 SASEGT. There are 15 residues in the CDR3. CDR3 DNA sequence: TGTGCCAGCAGTCTCGACAGGGAGGCGTACACTGAAGCTTTCTTT. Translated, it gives CASSLDREAYTEAFF.

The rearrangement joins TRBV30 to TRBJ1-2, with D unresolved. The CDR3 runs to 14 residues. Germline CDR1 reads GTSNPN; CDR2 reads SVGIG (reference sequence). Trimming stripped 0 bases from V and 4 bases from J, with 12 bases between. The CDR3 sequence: CAWSVRQEVYGYTF. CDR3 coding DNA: TGTGCCTGGAGTGTACGTCAGGAAGTCTATGGCTACACCTTC.

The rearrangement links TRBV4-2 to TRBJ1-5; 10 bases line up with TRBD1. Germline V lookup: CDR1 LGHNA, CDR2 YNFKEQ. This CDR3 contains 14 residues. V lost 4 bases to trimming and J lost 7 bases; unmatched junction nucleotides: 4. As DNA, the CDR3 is TGTGCCAGCAGCCTGACAGGGGGCGCACAGCCCCAGCATTTT. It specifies CASSLTGGAQPQHF.

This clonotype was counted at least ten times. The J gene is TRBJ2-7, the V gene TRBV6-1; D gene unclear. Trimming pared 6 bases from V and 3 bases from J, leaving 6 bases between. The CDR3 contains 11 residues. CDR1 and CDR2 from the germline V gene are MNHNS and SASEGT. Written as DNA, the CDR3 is TGTGCCAGCAGAAGCAACTACGAGCAGTACTTC. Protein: CASRSNYEQYF.

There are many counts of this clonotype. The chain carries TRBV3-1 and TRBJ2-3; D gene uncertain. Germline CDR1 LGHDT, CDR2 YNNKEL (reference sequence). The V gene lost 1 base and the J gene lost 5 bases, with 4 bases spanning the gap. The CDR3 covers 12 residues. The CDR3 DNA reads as TGTGCCAGCAGCCAAGTCGGAGATACGCAGTATTTT. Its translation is CASSQVGDTQYF.

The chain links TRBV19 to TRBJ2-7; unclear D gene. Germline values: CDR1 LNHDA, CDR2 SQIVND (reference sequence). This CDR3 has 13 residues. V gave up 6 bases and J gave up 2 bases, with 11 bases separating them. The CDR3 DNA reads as TGTGCCAGTAGCACTACCCCAACCTACGAGCAGTACTTC. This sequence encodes CASSTTPTYEQYF.

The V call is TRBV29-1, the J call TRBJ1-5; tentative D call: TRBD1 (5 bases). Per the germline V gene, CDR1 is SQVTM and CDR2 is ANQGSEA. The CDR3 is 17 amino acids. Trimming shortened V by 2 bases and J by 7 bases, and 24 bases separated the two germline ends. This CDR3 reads CSVEMGQGGGGQQPQHF. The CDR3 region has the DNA TGCAGCGTTGAAATGGGGCAGGGAGGCGGAGGTCAGCAGCCCCAGCATTTT.

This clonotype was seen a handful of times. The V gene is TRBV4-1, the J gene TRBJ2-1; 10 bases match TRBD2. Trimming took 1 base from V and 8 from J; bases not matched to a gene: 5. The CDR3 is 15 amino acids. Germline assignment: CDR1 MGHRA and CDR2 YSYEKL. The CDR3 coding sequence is TGCGCCAGCAGCCAAGTAGCGGGAGGCCGGGATGAGCAGTTCTTC. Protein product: CASSQVAGGRDEQFF.

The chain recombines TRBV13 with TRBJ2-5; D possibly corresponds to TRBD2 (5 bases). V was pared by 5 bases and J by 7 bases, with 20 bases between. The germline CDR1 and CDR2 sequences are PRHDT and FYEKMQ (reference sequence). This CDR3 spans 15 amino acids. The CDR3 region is CASSPDQRWPGTQYF. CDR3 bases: TGTGCCAGCAGCCCGGACCAGCGGTGGCCCGGGACCCAGTACTTC.

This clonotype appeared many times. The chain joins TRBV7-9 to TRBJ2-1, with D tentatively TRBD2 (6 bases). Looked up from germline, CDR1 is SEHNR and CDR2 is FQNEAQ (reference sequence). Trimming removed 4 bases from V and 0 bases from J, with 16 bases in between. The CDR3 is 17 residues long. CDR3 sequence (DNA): TGTGCCAGCAGCTCCTTTGGCGGGGCCCTCTCCTACAATGAGCAGTTCTTC. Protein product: CASSSFGGALSYNEQFF. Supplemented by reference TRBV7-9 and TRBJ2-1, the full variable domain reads DTGVSQNPRHKITKRGQNVTFRCDPISEHNRLYWYRQTLGQGPEFLTYFQNEAQLEKSRLLSDRFSAERPKGSFSTLEIQRTEQGDSAMYLCASSSFGGALSYNEQFFGPGTRLTVL.

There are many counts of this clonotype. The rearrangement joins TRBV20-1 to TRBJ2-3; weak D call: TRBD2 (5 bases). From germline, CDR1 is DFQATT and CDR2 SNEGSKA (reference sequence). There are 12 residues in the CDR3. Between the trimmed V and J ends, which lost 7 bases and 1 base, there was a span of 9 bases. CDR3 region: CSGWRGTDTQYF. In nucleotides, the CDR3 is TGCAGTGGTTGGCGGGGCACAGATACGCAGTATTTT.

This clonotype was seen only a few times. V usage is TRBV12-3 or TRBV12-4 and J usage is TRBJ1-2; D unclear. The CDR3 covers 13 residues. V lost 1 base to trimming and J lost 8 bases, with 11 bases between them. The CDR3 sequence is CASSLGADRGYTF. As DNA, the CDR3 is TGTGCCAGCAGTTTAGGCGCTGATCGAGGCTACACCTTC.

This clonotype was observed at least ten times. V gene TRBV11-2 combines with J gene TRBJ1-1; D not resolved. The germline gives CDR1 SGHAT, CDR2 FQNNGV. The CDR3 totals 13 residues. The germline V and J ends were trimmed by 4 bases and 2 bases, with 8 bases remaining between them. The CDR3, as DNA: TGTGCCAGCAGCTCCCAGGCCAACACTGAAGCTTTCTTT. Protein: CASSSQANTEAFF.

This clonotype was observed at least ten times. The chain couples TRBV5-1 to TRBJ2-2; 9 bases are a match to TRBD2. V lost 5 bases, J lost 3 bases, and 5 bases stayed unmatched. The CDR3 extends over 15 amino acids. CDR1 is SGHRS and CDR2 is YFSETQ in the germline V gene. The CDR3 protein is CASRLTSGHTGELFF. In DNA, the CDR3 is TGCGCCAGCAGATTGACTAGCGGACACACCGGGGAGCTGTTTTTT. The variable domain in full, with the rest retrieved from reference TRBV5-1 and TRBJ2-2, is KAGVTQTPRYLIKTRGQQVTLSCSPISGHRSVSWYQQTPGQGLQFLFEYFSETQRNKGNFPGRFSGRQFSNSRSEMNVSTLELGDSALYLCASRLTSGHTGELFFGEGSRLTVL.

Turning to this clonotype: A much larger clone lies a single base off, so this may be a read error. The DNA of the CDR3 is TGTGCCTGGAGCTCATCAGGAAATCGGCCCCAGCATTTT. This sequence encodes CAWSSSGNRPQHF. The chain employs TRBV30 and TRBJ1-5; D not resolved. The CDR3 has 13 residues. From germline, CDR1 is GTSNPN and CDR2 SVGIG (reference sequence). The whole variable domain, filled in from reference TRBV30 and TRBJ1-5, reads SQTIHQWPATLVQPVGSPLSLECTVEGTSNPNLYWYRQAAGRGLQLLFYSVGIGQISSEVPQNLSASRPQDRQFILSSKKLLLSDSGFYLCAWSSSGNRPQHFGDGTRLSIL.

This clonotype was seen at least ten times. CDR3 amino acids: CASSPGQGLSYNEQFF. The DNA for the CDR3 is TGTGCCAGCTCACCAGGCCAGGGCCTCTCCTACAATGAGCAGTTCTTC. The chain links TRBV18 to TRBJ2-1, with a tentative D call TRBD1 (5 bases). The ends were cut back, 2 bases at V and 0 bases at J, with 11 bases in the middle. Germline CDR1 KGHSH, CDR2 LQKENI. This CDR3 has 16 amino acids. Full variable domain (outside the CDR3, taken from reference TRBV18 and TRBJ2-1): NAGVMQNPRHLVRRRGQEARLRCSPMKGHSHVYWYRQLPEEGLKFMVYLQKENIIDESGMPKERFSAEFPKEGPSILRIQQVVRGDSAAYFCASSPGQGLSYNEQFFGPGTRLTVL.

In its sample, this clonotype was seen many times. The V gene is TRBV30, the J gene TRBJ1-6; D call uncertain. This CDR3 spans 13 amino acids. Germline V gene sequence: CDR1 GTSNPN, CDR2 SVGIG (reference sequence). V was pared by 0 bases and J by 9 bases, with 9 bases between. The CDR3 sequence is CAWSVRDSSPLHF. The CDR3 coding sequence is TGTGCCTGGAGTGTACGGGATAGTTCACCCCTCCACTTT.

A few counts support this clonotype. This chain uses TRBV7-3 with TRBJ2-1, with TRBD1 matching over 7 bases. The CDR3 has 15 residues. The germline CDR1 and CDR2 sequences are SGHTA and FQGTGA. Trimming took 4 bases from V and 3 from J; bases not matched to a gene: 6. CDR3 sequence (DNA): TGTGCCAGCAGCTCCCCGGGACAGTTCTACAATGAGCAGTTCTTC. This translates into CASSSPGQFYNEQFF.

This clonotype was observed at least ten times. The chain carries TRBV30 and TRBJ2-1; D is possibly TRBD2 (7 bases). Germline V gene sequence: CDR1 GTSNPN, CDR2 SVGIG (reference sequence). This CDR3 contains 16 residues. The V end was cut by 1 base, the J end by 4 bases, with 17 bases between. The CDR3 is CAWSGGGGSTYNEQFF. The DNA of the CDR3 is TGTGCCTGGAGTGGGGGGGGGGGCAGTACGTACAATGAGCAGTTCTTC.